The 22 T cell receptor beta chains presented below share a single source sample, sequenced in a study of shared clonotypes between healthy human individuals. As defined, naive CD8 cells were CD45RO-negative and positively selected for CCR7, with terminally differentiated effector memory CD45RA+ cells excluded. The method was immunoSEQ multiplex PCR; TCRdb's version includes in-frame clones alone and lacks a portion of them. The top ten clones hold about 1.1% of a sample with millions of clones, about 95% of them seen once. Sequenced: naive CD8+ T cells sorted from blood. The receptors come from a man aged 18 to 29 in good health.

V is TRBV27 and J is TRBJ2-7, with unresolved D. CDR1 and CDR2 (germline): MNHEY, SMNVEV (reference sequence). The CDR3 spans 13 residues. The V end lost 0 bases, the J end lost 4 bases, and 7 bases lay between the germline ends. The CDR3 region is CASSLSARYEQYF. CDR3 DNA sequence: TGTGCCAGCAGTTTATCGGCCCGATACGAGCAGTACTTC.

The V and J genes are TRBV7-2 and TRBJ2-4; 8 bases agree with TRBD1. Germline CDR1 is SGHTA and CDR2 is FQGNSA. This CDR3 contains 16 residues. V was pared by 1 base and J by 4 bases, with 6 bases of the junction left unmatched. The CDR3 DNA is TGTGCCAGCAGCTTAGTAACAGGGGGTCCAAAAAACATTCAGTACTTC. It is translated as CASSLVTGGPKNIQYF.

The J gene is TRBJ2-2, the V gene TRBV6-6, with no clear D. Germline V CDR1 and CDR2: MNHNY, SVGAGI (reference sequence). This CDR3 has 16 residues. V lost 0 bases to trimming and J lost 1 base, with 9 bases between them. The CDR3 sequence: CASSYSDTLNTGELFF. CDR3 nucleotide sequence: TGTGCCAGCAGTTACTCCGACACACTGAACACCGGGGAGCTGTTTTTT.

About this clone itself: Other DNA sequences in this sample translate to the same CDR3. The chain carries TRBV5-4 and TRBJ2-7; D not certain. V was pared by 0 bases and J by 1 base, with 5 bases between. The CDR3 spans 13 residues. CDR1 is SGHNT, CDR2 YYREEE, per germline (reference sequence). CDR3 sequence (DNA): TGTGCCAGCAGCTTGGGCTTTTCCTACGAGCAGTACTTC. Its translation is CASSLGFSYEQYF.

The chain couples TRBV4-1 to TRBJ2-2, with D unresolved. The CDR3 spans 13 residues. Trimming took 0 bases from V and 7 from J, leaving 6 bases between them. Germline-derived CDR1 and CDR2 are MGHRA and YSYEKL. The CDR3 DNA follows: TGCGCCAGCAGCCAAGATGTGTACGGGGAGCTGTTTTTT. Its protein product is CASSQDVYGELFF.

The J gene is TRBJ2-3, the V gene TRBV4-3, with D maybe TRBD2 (7 bases). Germline V gene data show CDR1 as LGHNA and CDR2 as YSLEER. V gave up 4 bases and J gave up 9 bases, with 14 bases separating them. The CDR3 covers 13 residues. CDR3 in amino acids: CASSLREGETQYF. CDR3 coding DNA: TGCGCCAGCAGCCTGAGGGAGGGGGAGACGCAGTATTTT.

V and J are TRBV7-2 and TRBJ2-1; weak D call: TRBD2 (6 bases). The CDR3 sequence is 15 residues long. The V end lost 0 bases, the J end lost 5 bases, and 11 bases lay between the germline ends. CDR1 SGHTA and CDR2 FQGNSA come from the germline V gene. CDR3 loop: CASSLAGGTHNEQFF. CDR3 nucleotides: TGTGCCAGCAGCTTAGCGGGAGGTACCCACAATGAGCAGTTCTTC.

This clone was counted a single time. The chain uses TRBV6-1 and TRBJ2-7, with D possibly TRBD1 on 5 matching bases. This CDR3 contains 15 residues. Trimming removed 1 base at V and 1 base at J, with 11 bases between. Germline CDR1 MNHNS, CDR2 SASEGT. CDR3 region: CASSEGTFSSYEQYF. In DNA form, the CDR3 reads TGTGCCAGCAGTGAAGGGACATTTTCATCCTACGAGCAGTACTTC.

The rearrangement joins TRBV9 to TRBJ2-3; D is ambiguous. The CDR3 consists of 16 residues. V was shortened by 0 bases and J by 0 bases, with 11 bases between the two germline ends. The germline gives CDR1 SGDLS, CDR2 YYNGEE. The CDR3 loop is CASSVEGRPSTDTQYF. The CDR3 bases are TGTGCCAGCAGCGTAGAGGGCAGGCCAAGCACAGATACGCAGTATTTT.

V and J are TRBV13 and TRBJ1-5; a weak D match, TRBD1 (6 bases). V was pared by 2 bases and J by 9 bases, with 8 bases between. The CDR3 loop spans 12 amino acids. CDR1 is PRHDT and CDR2 is FYEKMQ in the germline V gene (reference sequence). The CDR3 DNA reads as TGTGCCAGCAGCTTACAGGGGTCGCCCCAGCATTTT. Its protein product is CASSLQGSPQHF.

CDR3 coding DNA: TGTGCCAGCAGCTTGGTTCAGGGGGCGATGGGCAAAAACATTCAGTACTTC. The encoded protein is CASSLVQGAMGKNIQYF. The chain carries TRBV5-4 and TRBJ2-4; TRBD1 agrees at 8 bases. CDR1 and CDR2 from the germline V gene are SGHNT and YYREEE (reference sequence). V shed 0 bases, J shed 3 bases, and the junction held 8 bases outside the gene matches. There are 17 residues in the CDR3.

For this clone: Other DNA sequences within the sample encode an identical CDR3. The rearrangement joins TRBV27 to TRBJ1-1; maybe TRBD1 (5 bases). This CDR3 spans 15 amino acids. Germline values: CDR1 MNHEY, CDR2 SMNVEV (reference sequence). Trimming removed 0 bases at V and 0 bases at J, with 8 bases between. CDR3 DNA sequence: TGTGCCAGCAGTTTATCCGGGGGGTTGAACACTGAAGCTTTCTTT. Translated: CASSLSGGLNTEAFF.

V is TRBV2 and J is TRBJ1-5, with D tentatively TRBD1 (6 bases). The CDR3 length is 15 residues. Between the trimmed V and J ends, which lost 5 bases and 5 bases, there was a span of 16 bases. From germline, CDR1 is SNHLY and CDR2 FYNNEI. CDR3 sequence: CASSRTAQSHQPQHF. In DNA form, the CDR3 reads TGTGCCAGCAGTCGGACAGCTCAATCCCATCAGCCCCAGCATTTT.

DNA of the CDR3: TGTGCCACCGTTACTAGCGAAGTAACAGATACGCAGTATTTT. Translating it yields CATVTSEVTDTQYF. This sequence joins TRBV10-3 and TRBJ2-3, with 7 bases matching TRBD2. The ends lost 10 bases at V and 3 bases at J; junction bases unmatched: 10. This CDR3 spans 14 amino acids. Per germline, CDR1 ENHRY and CDR2 SYGVKD.

The chain recombines TRBV9 with TRBJ1-4; 9 bases agree with TRBD1. This CDR3 spans 14 amino acids. Germline trimming cut 3 bases from V and 8 bases from J; bases unmatched to any gene: 5. Germline CDR1 SGDLS, CDR2 YYNGEE. CDR3 bases: TGTGCCAGCAGCGAACAGGGGGCAGGCGAAAAACTGTTTTTT. It encodes CASSEQGAGEKLFF.

A note on this clone: The junction and the germline gene differ at one end; a read error may be behind it. This rearrangement joins TRBV7-7 to TRBJ2-3, with 10 positions matching TRBD2. The CDR3 length is 17 residues. The germline gives CDR1 SSHAT, CDR2 FNYEAQ (reference sequence). DNA of the CDR3: TGTGCTAGCAGCTCGCCTCTAGCGGGGGCCCTGACAGATACGCAGTATTTT. It codes for CASSSPLAGALTDTQYF.

This chain links TRBV6-5 with TRBJ2-1; D gene uncertain. V was clipped by 4 bases and J by 0 bases, with 13 bases between them. The CDR3 sequence is 16 residues long. CDR1 is MNHEY, CDR2 SVGAGI, per germline. This CDR3 reads CASSSDGSRSYNEQFF. The CDR3 DNA follows: TGTGCCAGCAGTTCGGACGGGTCACGCTCCTACAATGAGCAGTTCTTC.

V gene TRBV27 combines with J gene TRBJ1-2; the D is unclear. Germline V CDR1 and CDR2: MNHEY, SMNVEV (reference sequence). CDR3 length equals 14 residues. V lost 6 bases and J 1 base, leaving 12 bases between the germline ends. The CDR3: CASRLRIFNYGYTF. CDR3 nucleotide sequence: TGTGCCAGCAGACTCCGGATTTTTAACTATGGCTACACCTTC.

V and J are TRBV19 and TRBJ2-7; no firm D call. Germline CDR1 and CDR2: LNHDA and SQIVND (reference sequence). CDR3 length: 13 amino acids. Trimming pared 3 bases from V and 4 bases from J, leaving 10 bases between. The CDR3 DNA is TGTGCCAGTAGTATTGGCGAGCTTTACGAGCAGTACTTC. It translates to CASSIGELYEQYF.

Worth noting for this clone: At the DNA level, this CDR3 is encoded by other sequences in the same sample as well. V gene TRBV29-1 combines with J gene TRBJ2-3; D possibly corresponds to TRBD2 (5 bases). Per the germline V gene, CDR1 is SQVTM and CDR2 is ANQGSEA. This CDR3 contains 14 residues. The V end was cut by 1 base, the J end by 3 bases, with 11 bases between. CDR3 DNA: TGCAGCGTTGAAGTGGCCAGCGGAACAGATACGCAGTATTTT. It yields the protein CSVEVASGTDTQYF.

The chain employs TRBV25-1 and TRBJ2-5; possible D gene TRBD1, 7 bases. The CDR3 has 14 amino acids. The V and J ends lost 6 bases and 4 bases respectively, with 15 bases between them. Germline CDR1 MGHDK, CDR2 SYGVNS. Written as DNA, the CDR3 is TGTGCCAGCAGCACCGCAGGGGGGCGAGAGACCCAGTACTTC. Its translation: CASSTAGGRETQYF. Full variable domain (outside the CDR3, taken from reference TRBV25-1 and TRBJ2-5): EADIYQTPRYLVIGTGKKITLECSQTMGHDKMYWYQQDPGMELHLIHYSYGVNSTEKGDLSSESTVSRIRTEHFPLTLESARPSHTSQYLCASSTAGGRETQYFGPGTRLLVL.

The rearrangement uses TRBV27 and TRBJ2-1; D remains unclear. Germline assignment: CDR1 MNHEY and CDR2 SMNVEV (reference sequence). The CDR3 runs to 11 residues. Trimming removed 6 bases from V and 10 bases from J, with 10 bases in between. This chain's CDR3 is CASRRAREQFF. CDR3 DNA: TGTGCCAGCAGAAGGGCGAGGGAGCAGTTCTTC.